Listed here are 32 T cell receptor beta chains from one sample, sequenced in a study of shared clonotypes between healthy human individuals. The protocol was immunoSEQ multiplex PCR, while the TCRdb copy is restricted to in-frame clones and leaves out a portion. The data contain approximately 1,000,000 clones, around three quarters of them singletons. The sample comprised memory CD4+ T cells from PBMCs. Subset meaning: CD45RA-negative fraction. These receptors originate from a man aged 18 to 30 in good health. Some clones in this sample may be carry-over from other donors' samples.

This chain uses TRBV28 with TRBJ2-7; TRBD1 aligns across 9 bases. The germline V gene has CDR1 MDHEN and CDR2 SYDVKM. CDR3 length equals 15 residues. V lost 6 bases to trimming and J lost 1 base; unmatched junction nucleotides: 7. This CDR3 reads CASRTGGVTSYEQYF. CDR3 coding DNA: TGTGCCAGCAGAACAGGGGGCGTTACGTCCTACGAGCAGTACTTC.

J is TRBJ2-1 and V is TRBV6-1; 7 bases are shared with TRBD1. The ends lost 7 bases at V and 7 bases at J; junction bases unmatched: 13. Germline CDR1 MNHNS, CDR2 SASEGT. The CDR3 length is 15 residues. CDR3 amino acids: CASILRQGGLNEQFF. CDR3 nucleotide sequence: TGTGCCAGCATTTTACGACAGGGTGGTTTGAATGAGCAGTTCTTC.

This sequence joins TRBV28 and TRBJ1-1, with TRBD1 as a possible D gene (6 bases). This CDR3 is built from 15 residues. Germline-derived CDR1 and CDR2 are MDHEN and SYDVKM. Trimming took off 6 bases at V and 1 base at J, with 15 bases between the two ends. This chain's CDR3 is CASSRWGTTNTEAFF. As DNA, the CDR3 is TGTGCCAGCAGCCGATGGGGGACAACGAACACTGAAGCTTTCTTT.

The rearrangement joins TRBV6-1 to TRBJ1-2; D gene ambiguous. Germline loops: CDR1 MNHNS, CDR2 SASEGT. Trimming cost V 2 bases and J 8 bases, with 12 bases left between them. The CDR3 loop spans 13 amino acids. The CDR3 sequence is CASSELSPPGYTF. The CDR3 DNA sequence: TGTGCCAGCAGTGAATTATCCCCCCCAGGCTACACCTTC.

J is TRBJ2-1 and V is TRBV19; 7 bases align to TRBD2. J lost 0 bases, V lost 3 bases, and 5 bases had no gene match. The CDR3 loop spans 16 amino acids. Germline CDR1 LNHDA, CDR2 SQIVND (reference sequence). DNA for the CDR3: TGTGCCAGTAGTATTGGGAGGGTCCACTCCTACAATGAGCAGTTCTTC. Translated: CASSIGRVHSYNEQFF.

The chain carries TRBV9 and TRBJ1-2; 7 bases are a match to TRBD1. Germline lookup yields CDR1 SGDLS and CDR2 YYNGEE. The CDR3 consists of 12 residues. The V segment lost 3 bases and the J segment 14 bases; nucleotides outside the gene matches: 10. The CDR3 DNA is TGTGCCAGCAGCGAGGGGGACAGTACCGGTACCTTC. Translation gives CASSEGDSTGTF.

The chain joins TRBV5-1 to TRBJ1-3; weak D call: TRBD1 (5 bases). From germline, CDR1 is SGHRS and CDR2 YFSETQ. V lost 1 base and J 0 bases, leaving 14 bases between the germline ends. The CDR3 has 17 amino acids. CDR3 in DNA: TGCGCCAGCAGCTTGTGGCCGAGGGGAACCTCTGGAAACACCATATATTTT. It specifies CASSLWPRGTSGNTIYF.

This clone showed up just a few times. The rearrangement uses TRBV29-1 and TRBJ2-2, with D maybe TRBD2 (6 bases). V lost 7 bases and J 5 bases, leaving 17 bases between the germline ends. The CDR3 spans 14 residues. The germline CDR1 and CDR2 sequences are SQVTM and ANQGSEA. CDR3 sequence reads: CSADGGRGTGELFF. The CDR3 region has the DNA TGCAGCGCGGACGGAGGGCGTGGAACCGGGGAGCTGTTTTTT.

This rearrangement joins TRBV5-4 to TRBJ1-4; D gene uncertain. V dropped 1 base and J dropped 0 bases, with 4 bases sitting between them. The CDR3 sequence is 14 residues long. Germline lookup yields CDR1 SGHNT and CDR2 YYREEE (reference sequence). The DNA for the CDR3 is TGTGCCAGCAGCTTGAGTGCAACTAATGAAAAACTGTTTTTT. Translating it yields CASSLSATNEKLFF.

The rearrangement joins TRBV9 to TRBJ2-3; the match to TRBD2 covers 16 bases. The length of the CDR3 is 19 residues. Trimming removed 3 bases from V and 2 bases from J; junction bases left unmatched: 9. CDR1 is SGDLS, CDR2 YYNGEE, per germline. This chain's CDR3 is CASSERGLAGGPSTDTQYF. CDR3 DNA: TGTGCCAGCAGCGAAAGGGGACTAGCGGGAGGGCCCTCCACAGATACGCAGTATTTT.

The J gene is TRBJ1-1, the V gene TRBV7-3; 7 bases are a match to TRBD1. CDR1 and CDR2 (germline): SGHTA, FQGTGA. This CDR3 spans 15 amino acids. The junction had 11 bases not matched to a gene; V was cut back by 5 bases and J by 5 bases. The CDR3 bases are TGTGCCAGCAGCCCAGGGGGGGGCCGACGGACTGAAGCTTTCTTT. This codes for CASSPGGGRRTEAFF.

The chain couples TRBV15 to TRBJ1-3, with 8 nucleotides matching TRBD1. Per germline, CDR1 LNHNV and CDR2 YYDKDF (reference sequence). Unmatched junction bases numbered 6, after V lost 8 bases and J lost 0 bases. The CDR3 spans 15 residues. In nucleotides, the CDR3 is TGTGCCACCGGGACAGGAATTTTCTCTGGAAACACCATATATTTT. Its protein product is CATGTGIFSGNTIYF. The full variable domain, its missing parts supplied by reference TRBV15 and TRBJ1-3, is DAMVIQNPRYQVTQFGKPVTLSCSQTLNHNVMYWYQQKSSQAPKLLFHYYDKDFNNEADTPDNFQSRRPNTSFCFLDIRSPGLGDTAMYLCATGTGIFSGNTIYFGEGSWLTVV.

This chain uses TRBV19 with TRBJ1-5; no reliable D call. The CDR3 is 14 amino acids. Germline V gives CDR1 LNHDA, CDR2 SQIVND (reference sequence). Between the trimmed V and J ends, which lost 6 bases and 0 bases, there was a span of 9 bases. As DNA, the CDR3 is TGTGCCAGTAGGTCCACGGCTAGCAATCAGCCCCAGCATTTT. It specifies CASRSTASNQPQHF.

The rearrangement joins TRBV14 to TRBJ2-5; no definite D call. This CDR3 is 15 amino acids long. CDR1 and CDR2 (germline): SGHDN, FVKESK. Trimming cost V 2 bases and J 7 bases, with 17 bases left between them. The CDR3: CASSQILGRTPTQYF. CDR3 coding DNA: TGTGCCAGCAGCCAAATTCTCGGACGGACGCCGACCCAGTACTTC.

The gene calls are TRBV28 and TRBJ1-2; 9 nucleotides match TRBD1. The CDR3 length is 13 residues. Losses at the gene ends were 4 bases for V and 8 bases for J; bases not matched to a gene: 5. CDR1 and CDR2 from the germline V gene are MDHEN and SYDVKM. DNA for the CDR3: TGTGCCAGCAGTTACGGGACAGGGCGCGGCTACACCTTC. Amino acids: CASSYGTGRGYTF.

This chain joins TRBV30 and TRBJ2-7; D possibly corresponds to TRBD2 (6 bases). Per the germline V gene, CDR1 is GTSNPN and CDR2 is SVGIG (reference sequence). V shed 0 bases and J shed 4 bases, with 16 bases lying between them. The length of the CDR3 is 15 residues. The CDR3: CAWSVLGRGNYEQYF. DNA for the CDR3: TGTGCCTGGAGTGTACTTGGGCGGGGAAATTACGAGCAGTACTTC.

V is TRBV25-1 and J is TRBJ2-7, with a possible D match to TRBD1 (7 bases). From germline, CDR1 is MGHDK and CDR2 SYGVNS. Trimming left V 2 bases short and J 0 bases short, with 17 bases between. The CDR3 is 17 residues long. CDR3 nucleotide sequence: TGTGCCAGCAGTGAAAATTGGCAGGGGGGCCCCTCCTACGAGCAGTACTTC. This gives the protein CASSENWQGGPSYEQYF.

This chain connects TRBV11-1 to TRBJ2-7; TRBD2 matches at 8 bases. Losses at the gene ends were 0 bases for V and 2 bases for J; bases not matched to a gene: 3. CDR1 and CDR2 (germline): SGHAT, FQDESV (reference sequence). This CDR3 region has 15 residues. The CDR3 loop is CASSLASGTTYEQYF. In DNA, the CDR3 is TGTGCCAGCAGCTTAGCTAGCGGGACAACCTACGAGCAGTACTTC. Full variable domain (remainder filled in from reference TRBV11-1 and TRBJ2-7): EAEVAQSPRYKITEKSQAVAFWCDPISGHATLYWYRQILGQGPELLVQFQDESVVDDSQLPKDRFSAERLKGVDSTLKIQPAELGDSAMYLCASSLASGTTYEQYFGPGTRLTVT.

This clone was picked up a small number of times. The chain has TRBV6-1 and TRBJ2-5; D not resolved. The CDR3 runs to 13 residues. Germline values: CDR1 MNHNS, CDR2 SASEGT. Trimming left V 8 bases short and J 1 base short, with 11 bases between. The CDR3, as DNA: TGTGCCAGCCGGAGAAGCTTCCAAGAGACCCAGTACTTC. It translates to CASRRSFQETQYF.

This clone was seen a handful of times. The V and J genes are TRBV5-6 and TRBJ1-1; 8 bases match TRBD1. The CDR3 runs to 16 residues. Trimming at V came to 3 bases and at J to 4 bases, leaving 11 bases not matched to a gene. The germline V gene encodes CDR1 SGHDT and CDR2 YYEEEE. CDR3 coding DNA: TGTGCCAGCAGCTCGCCACGACAGGGGAGGATCACTGAAGCTTTCTTT. Translated: CASSSPRQGRITEAFF.

The rearrangement links TRBV5-6 to TRBJ1-5, with D perhaps matching TRBD1 (6 bases). Between the trimmed V and J ends, which lost 0 bases and 2 bases, there was a span of 15 bases. There are 17 residues in the CDR3. CDR1 is SGHDT, CDR2 YYEEEE, per germline. CDR3 protein: CASSLGLGGWGNQPQHF. The CDR3 DNA follows: TGTGCCAGCAGCTTGGGGCTAGGGGGGTGGGGCAATCAGCCCCAGCATTTT.

The chain couples TRBV6-5 to TRBJ2-1; D unresolved. The germline V gene has CDR1 MNHEY and CDR2 SVGAGI. V lost 2 bases and J 6 bases, leaving 11 bases between the germline ends. The CDR3 runs to 14 residues. The CDR3, as DNA: TGTGCCAGCAGTTACACCTTCGAGTCCAATGAGCAGTTCTTC. This encodes CASSYTFESNEQFF.

The chain has TRBV30 and TRBJ2-7, with TRBD2 identical over 7 bases. Germline CDR1 is GTSNPN and CDR2 is SVGIG (reference sequence). The CDR3 is made up of 14 amino acids. V dropped 6 bases and J dropped 2; count of bases not matched to a gene: 10. CDR3 protein: CACHLPRGAYEQYF. In DNA form, the CDR3 reads TGTGCCTGCCACCTCCCCCGGGGGGCCTACGAGCAGTACTTC. Together with reference TRBV30 and TRBJ2-7, the CDR3 gives the full variable domain: SQTIHQWPATLVQPVGSPLSLECTVEGTSNPNLYWYRQAAGRGLQLLFYSVGIGQISSEVPQNLSASRPQDRQFILSSKKLLLSDSGFYLCACHLPRGAYEQYFGPGTRLTVT.

CDR3 in DNA: TGTGCCAGCTCGAAAGCCGGGACAGGGGGCGACACTGAAGCTTTCTTT. This codes for CASSKAGTGGDTEAFF. The chain is built from TRBV18 and TRBJ1-1; the match to TRBD1 covers 12 bases. J lost 3 bases, V lost 6 bases, and 8 bases had no gene match. This CDR3 comprises 16 residues. Germline assignment: CDR1 KGHSH and CDR2 LQKENI.

The gene calls are TRBV14 and TRBJ1-1; D is unresolved. Trimming removed 6 bases at V and 0 bases at J, with 17 bases between. The length of the CDR3 is 16 residues. Germline V gene lookup returns CDR1 SGHDN and CDR2 FVKESK. The CDR3 sequence: CASSEYLGRMNTEAFF. As DNA, the CDR3 is TGTGCCAGCAGTGAGTATCTCGGGCGGATGAACACTGAAGCTTTCTTT.

V and J are TRBV7-2 and TRBJ2-3; weak D call: TRBD1 (5 bases). Between the trimmed V and J ends, which lost 3 bases and 6 bases, there was a span of 16 bases. Germline-derived CDR1 and CDR2 are SGHTA and FQGNSA. The CDR3 is 15 residues long. This CDR3 reads CASSFQRPRVDTQYF. Here the CDR3 DNA reads TGTGCCAGCAGCTTCCAACGTCCCAGGGTGGATACGCAGTATTTT.

This clone was recorded a few times. V gene TRBV5-1 combines with J gene TRBJ2-1, with 9 bases aligning to TRBD2. This CDR3 comprises 19 residues. Germline-derived CDR1 and CDR2 are SGHRS and YFSETQ. With 3 bases clipped from V and 0 bases from J, the junction kept 13 bases outside the gene matches. The CDR3 DNA follows: TGCGCCAGCAGCTCGGGACGGCTAGCGGGATTGAGCTCCTACAATGAGCAGTTCTTC. This codes for CASSSGRLAGLSSYNEQFF.

The chain has TRBV5-4 and TRBJ2-3, with 9 bases identical to TRBD1. Germline V gives CDR1 SGHNT, CDR2 YYREEE (reference sequence). The CDR3 runs to 15 residues. The J segment lost 3 bases and the V segment lost 4 bases, leaving 6 bases of the junction unmatched. The CDR3 DNA is TGTGCCAGCAGCCTCGGACAGGGGAGGACAGATACGCAGTATTTT. Amino acid sequence: CASSLGQGRTDTQYF. Full variable domain (missing parts from reference TRBV5-4 and TRBJ2-3): ETGVTQSPTHLIKTRGQQVTLRCSSQSGHNTVSWYQQALGQGPQFIFQYYREEENGRGNFPPRFSGLQFPNYSSELNVNALELDDSALYLCASSLGQGRTDTQYFGPGTRLTVL.

In this sample, this clone turned up a few times. The genes are TRBV7-9 and TRBJ2-1; D is uncertain. Looked up from germline, CDR1 is SEHNR and CDR2 is FQNEAQ (reference sequence). The CDR3 length is 12 residues. The V gene lost 8 bases and the J gene lost 2 bases, with 7 bases spanning the gap. CDR3 nucleotide sequence: TGTGCCAGCCCCTTCCCCTACAATGAGCAGTTCTTC. Its protein product is CASPFPYNEQFF.

This clone has more than one count but fewer than ten. V gene TRBV5-4 combines with J gene TRBJ1-4; D unresolved. In germline, CDR1 is SGHNT, CDR2 YYREEE (reference sequence). This CDR3 contains 15 residues. Trimming shortened V by 0 bases and J by 5 bases, and 11 bases separated the two germline ends. For the CDR3, the DNA is TGTGCCAGCAGCTTGGATAGTCAGGTGAATGAAAAACTGTTTTTT. It yields the protein CASSLDSQVNEKLFF.

The V call is TRBV7-9, the J call TRBJ2-5; the D gene is possibly TRBD1 (5 bases). Germline V gives CDR1 SEHNR, CDR2 FQNEAQ (reference sequence). The length of the CDR3 is 13 residues. V was shortened by 5 bases and J by 4 bases, with 11 bases between the two germline ends. The CDR3: CASSPLGAETQYF. The CDR3 bases are TGTGCCAGCAGCCCCCTTGGGGCAGAGACCCAGTACTTC. Together with reference TRBV7-9 and TRBJ2-5, the CDR3 gives the full variable domain: DTGVSQNPRHKITKRGQNVTFRCDPISEHNRLYWYRQTLGQGPEFLTYFQNEAQLEKSRLLSDRFSAERPKGSFSTLEIQRTEQGDSAMYLCASSPLGAETQYFGPGTRLLVL.

The chain has TRBV5-5 and TRBJ2-6; D uncertain. V was clipped by 0 bases and J by 0 bases, with 1 base between them. Germline-derived CDR1 and CDR2 are SGHKS and YYEKEE (reference sequence). The CDR3 sequence is 14 residues long. CDR3: CASSLGSGANVLTF. CDR3 coding DNA: TGTGCCAGCAGCTTGGGCTCTGGGGCCAACGTCCTGACTTTC.